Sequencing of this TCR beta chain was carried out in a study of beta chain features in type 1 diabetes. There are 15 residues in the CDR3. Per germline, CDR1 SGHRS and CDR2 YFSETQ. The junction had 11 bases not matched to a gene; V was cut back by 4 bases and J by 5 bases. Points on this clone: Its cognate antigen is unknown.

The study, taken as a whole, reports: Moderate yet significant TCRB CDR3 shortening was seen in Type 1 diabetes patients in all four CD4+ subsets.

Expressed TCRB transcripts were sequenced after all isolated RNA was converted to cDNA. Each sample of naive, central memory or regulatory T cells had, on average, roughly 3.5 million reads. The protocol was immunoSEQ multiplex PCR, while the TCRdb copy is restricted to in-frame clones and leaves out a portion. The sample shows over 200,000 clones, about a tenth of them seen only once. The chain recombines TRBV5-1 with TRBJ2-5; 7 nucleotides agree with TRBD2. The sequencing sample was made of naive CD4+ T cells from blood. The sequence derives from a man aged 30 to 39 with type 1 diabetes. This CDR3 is CASSQTLAAGETQYF. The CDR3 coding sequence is TGCGCCAGCAGCCAAACCCTAGCGGCAGGGGAGACCCAGTACTTC.